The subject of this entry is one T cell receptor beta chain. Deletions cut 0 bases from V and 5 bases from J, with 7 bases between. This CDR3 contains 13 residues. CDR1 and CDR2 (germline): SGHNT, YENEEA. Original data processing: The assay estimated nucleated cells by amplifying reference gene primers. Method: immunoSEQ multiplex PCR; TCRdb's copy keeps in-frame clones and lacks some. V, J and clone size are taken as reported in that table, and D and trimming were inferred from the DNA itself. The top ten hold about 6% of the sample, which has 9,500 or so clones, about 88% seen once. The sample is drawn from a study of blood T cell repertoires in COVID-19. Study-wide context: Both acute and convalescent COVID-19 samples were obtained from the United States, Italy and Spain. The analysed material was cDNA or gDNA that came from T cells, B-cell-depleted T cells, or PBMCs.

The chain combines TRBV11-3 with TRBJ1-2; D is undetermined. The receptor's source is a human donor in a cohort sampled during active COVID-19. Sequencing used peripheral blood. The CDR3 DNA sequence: TGTGCCAGCAGCTTAGATTCGGGGTATGGCTACACCTTC. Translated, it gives CASSLDSGYGYTF.